This TCR beta chain was captured by sequencing in a study of cytomegalovirus exposure and HLA in healthy donors. Regarding the study as a whole: For TCR beta chains, V- and J-gene trimming was later linked to a missense DCLRE1C variant. Accurate prediction of most subjects' HLA-A and HLA-B alleles from TCR beta sequences was reported. Reported performance of the classifier showed diagnosis of cytomegalovirus status with high specificity and sensitivity.

PCR primers comprised 60 Vbeta and 13 Jbeta primers. The table came from immunoSEQ multiplex PCR; TCRdb's copy has only in-frame clones and leaves some out. The table shows around 200,000 clones, with around four fifths occurring only once. Note on this clone: The antigen is undetermined.

Germline CDR1 and CDR2: MNHEY and SMNVEV (reference sequence). Trimming removed 6 bases from V and 8 bases from J; junction bases left unmatched: 7. The length of the CDR3 is 14 residues. Material: PBMCs. The TCR originated in a woman in her sixties or seventies in good health and CMV-seropositive. This chain joins TRBV27 and TRBJ1-6; 7 nucleotides agree with TRBD1. CDR3 loop: CASRSRDSDSPLHF. The CDR3 coding sequence is TGTGCCAGCAGGAGCCGGGACAGTGATTCACCCCTCCACTTT.